The clone carrying this T cell receptor (beta chain) was detected a few times. Its antigen is as yet unknown. This sample is drawn from a study of T cells after yellow fever vaccination. General observations from the study: Clones from primary vaccination mostly reappeared after the booster (around 96% CD4, over 85% CD8). A weaker but faster secondary response was observed, peaking on day 5 versus 15.

This CDR3 is built from 14 residues. Germline CDR1 and CDR2: SGHRS and YFSETQ. After removal of 4 bases from V and 2 bases from J, the junction contained 2 bases not matched to a gene. TCRdb re-analysed the 5' RACE reads in MiXCR, keeping a single row per CDR3 protein. This sample has about 330,000 distinct CDR3 sequences, with roughly 4.3% found just once. The chain carries TRBV5-1 and TRBJ1-2, with 10 bases identical to TRBD1. Source: PBMCs, taken 5 days after the yellow fever booster vaccination. The clonotype originates from a man aged 18 to 30 who received the YFV17D yellow fever vaccine. The CDR3 loop reads CASSEGQGNYGYTF. The CDR3 DNA follows: TGCGCCAGCAGCGAGGGACAGGGGAACTATGGCTACACCTTC.